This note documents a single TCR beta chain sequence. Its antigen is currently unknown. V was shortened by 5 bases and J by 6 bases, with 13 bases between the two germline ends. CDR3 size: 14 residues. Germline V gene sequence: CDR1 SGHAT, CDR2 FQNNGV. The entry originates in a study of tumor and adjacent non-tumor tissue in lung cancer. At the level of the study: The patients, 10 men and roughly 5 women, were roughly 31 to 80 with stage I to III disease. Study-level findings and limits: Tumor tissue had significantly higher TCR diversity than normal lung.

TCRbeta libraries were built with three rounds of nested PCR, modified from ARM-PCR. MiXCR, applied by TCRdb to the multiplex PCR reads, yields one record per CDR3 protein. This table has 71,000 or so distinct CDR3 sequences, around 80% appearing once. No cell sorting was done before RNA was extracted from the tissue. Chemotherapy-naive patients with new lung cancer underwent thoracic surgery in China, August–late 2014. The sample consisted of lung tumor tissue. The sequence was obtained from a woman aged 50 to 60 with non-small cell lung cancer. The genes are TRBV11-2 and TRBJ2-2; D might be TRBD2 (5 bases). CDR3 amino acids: CASSHAAAAGELFF. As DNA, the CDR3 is TGTGCCAGCAGCCACGCAGCGGCGGCCGGGGAGCTGTTTTTT.